This T cell receptor beta chain appears in the sequencing data of a study of T cells in Graves' hyperthyroidism and ophthalmopathy. RNA transcripts were the template for amplifying TCR beta CDR3 regions. Initially, a first-round RT-PCR of the TCR CDR3 employed the HTBI primer set. TCRdb ran MiXCR on the multiplex PCR reads and lists one entry per CDR3 protein. The sample has hundreds of thousands of distinct CDR3 sequences; 15% to 19% are singletons. On this clonotype: The target antigen is unknown.

From germline, CDR1 is SGHDN and CDR2 FVKESK. The J segment lost 0 bases and the V segment lost 0 bases, leaving 10 bases of the junction unmatched. The CDR3 extends over 18 amino acids. General study findings and limits: Most expanded thyroid clonotypes above 0.001 also appeared in blood.

Over 18 months, lack of ophthalmopathy progression marked Graves' hyperthyroidism as stable. Each diagnosis drew on symptoms, thyroxine, TRAb, thyroid ultrasound and orbital computed tomography findings. 8.5 to 10 ml of fresh peripheral blood supplied the PBMCs. The sequence came from a woman between 18 and 30 years old with Graves' hyperthyroidism. The source material was blood. The chain joins TRBV14 to TRBJ1-1; 7 bases are shared with TRBD1. In DNA form, the CDR3 reads TGTGCCAGCAGCCAAGATAGGTACGGACAGGCCATGAACACTGAAGCTTTCTTT. Residues: CASSQDRYGQAMNTEAFF.